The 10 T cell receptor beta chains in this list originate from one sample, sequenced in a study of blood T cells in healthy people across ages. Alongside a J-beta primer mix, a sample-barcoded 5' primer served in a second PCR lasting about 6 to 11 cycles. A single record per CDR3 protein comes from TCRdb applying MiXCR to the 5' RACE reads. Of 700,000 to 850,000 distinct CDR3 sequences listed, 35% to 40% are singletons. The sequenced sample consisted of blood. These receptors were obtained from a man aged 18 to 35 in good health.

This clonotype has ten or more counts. CDR3 in DNA: TGCGCCAGCAGCCAACCCGGGGACAGGAGTACTTATGGCTACACCTTC. Amino acid sequence: CASSQPGDRSTYGYTF. This chain connects TRBV4-1 to TRBJ1-2; 8 bases are a match to TRBD1. This CDR3 has 16 residues. CDR1 and CDR2 from the germline V gene are MGHRA and YSYEKL. Trimming removed 2 bases from V and 5 bases from J; junction bases left unmatched: 10.

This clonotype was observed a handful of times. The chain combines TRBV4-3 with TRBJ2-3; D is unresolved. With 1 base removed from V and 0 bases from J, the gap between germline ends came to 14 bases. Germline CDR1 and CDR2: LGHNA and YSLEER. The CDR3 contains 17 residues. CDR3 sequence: CASSQGDSLPSTDTQYF. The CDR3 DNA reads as TGCGCCAGCAGCCAAGGAGACTCTCTACCGAGCACAGATACGCAGTATTTT.

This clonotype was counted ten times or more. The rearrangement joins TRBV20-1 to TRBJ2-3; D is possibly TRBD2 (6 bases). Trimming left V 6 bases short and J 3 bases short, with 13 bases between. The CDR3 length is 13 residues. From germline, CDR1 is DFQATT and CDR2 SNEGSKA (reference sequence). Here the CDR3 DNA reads TGCAGTGCCCGGACTGGGGGGACAGATACGCAGTATTTT. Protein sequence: CSARTGGTDTQYF.

CDR3 loop: CSARLQGFSSYNEQYF. DNA of the CDR3: TGCAGTGCTAGGTTACAGGGATTCAGCTCCTACAATGAGCAGTACTTC. The genes are TRBV20-1 and TRBJ2-1; TRBD1 is a possible D gene (6 bases). The J call may be incorrect, as the DNA end agrees better with TRBJ2-7. The CDR3 is 16 residues long. In germline, CDR1 is DFQATT, CDR2 SNEGSKA (reference sequence).

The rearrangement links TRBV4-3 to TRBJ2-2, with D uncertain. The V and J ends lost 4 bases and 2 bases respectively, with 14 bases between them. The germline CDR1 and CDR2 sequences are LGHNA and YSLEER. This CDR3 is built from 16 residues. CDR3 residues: CASSPKFQVNTGELFF. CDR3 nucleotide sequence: TGCGCCAGCAGCCCAAAATTCCAGGTCAACACCGGGGAGCTGTTTTTT.

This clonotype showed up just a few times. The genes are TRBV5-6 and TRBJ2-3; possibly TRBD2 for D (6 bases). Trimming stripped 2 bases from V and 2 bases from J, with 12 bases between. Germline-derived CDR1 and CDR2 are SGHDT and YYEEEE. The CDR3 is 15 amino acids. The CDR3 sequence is CASSLTSFFTDTQYF. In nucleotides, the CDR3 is TGTGCCAGCAGCTTAACTAGCTTTTTCACAGATACGCAGTATTTT.

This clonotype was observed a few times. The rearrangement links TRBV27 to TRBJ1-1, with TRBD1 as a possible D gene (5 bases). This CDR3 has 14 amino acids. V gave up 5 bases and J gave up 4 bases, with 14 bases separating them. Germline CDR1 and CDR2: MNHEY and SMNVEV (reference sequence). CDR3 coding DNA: TGTGCCAGCAGTAGGACAAAGTGGGCCACTGAAGCTTTCTTT. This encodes CASSRTKWATEAFF.

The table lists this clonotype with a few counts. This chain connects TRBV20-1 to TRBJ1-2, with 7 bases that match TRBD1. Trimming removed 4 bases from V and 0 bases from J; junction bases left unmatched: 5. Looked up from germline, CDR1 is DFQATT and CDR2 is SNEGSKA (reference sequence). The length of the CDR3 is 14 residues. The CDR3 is CSATVQGTNYGYTF. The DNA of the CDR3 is TGCAGTGCTACAGTACAGGGGACTAACTATGGCTACACCTTC.

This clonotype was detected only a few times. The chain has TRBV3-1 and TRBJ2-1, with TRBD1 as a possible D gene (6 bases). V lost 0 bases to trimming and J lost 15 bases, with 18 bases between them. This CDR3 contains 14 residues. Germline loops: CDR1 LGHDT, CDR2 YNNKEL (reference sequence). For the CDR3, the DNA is TGTGCCAGCAGCCAAGAAATAGAGGGGGTGACCAGGTTCTTC. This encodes CASSQEIEGVTRFF.

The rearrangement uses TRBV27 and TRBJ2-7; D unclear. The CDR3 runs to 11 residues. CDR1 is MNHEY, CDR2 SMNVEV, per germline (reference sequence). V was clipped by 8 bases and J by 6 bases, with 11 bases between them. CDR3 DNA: TGTGCCAGCCTCCCTCGAGGCGAGCAGTACTTC. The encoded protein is CASLPRGEQYF.